The 8 T cell receptor beta chains below all came from one sample that was sequenced in a study of blood T cell repertoires in COVID-19. The table came from immunoSEQ multiplex PCR; TCRdb's copy has only in-frame clones and leaves some out. Altogether about 210,000 clones are present, 70% to 85% being singletons, with the ten largest covering 7.5% to 9%. The sequencing sample was made of peripheral blood. The receptors derive from a woman of 80 years or more with COVID-19, enrolled during active disease.

This chain connects TRBV7-9 to TRBJ1-2; TRBD1 aligns across 8 bases. Germline loops: CDR1 SEHNR, CDR2 FQNEAQ (reference sequence). V was pared by 1 base and J by 8 bases, with 6 bases of the junction left unmatched. The CDR3 is 14 amino acids. The CDR3 loop reads CASSLETGVGGYTF. CDR3 in DNA: TGTGCCAGCAGCTTAGAGACAGGGGTGGGCGGCTACACCTTC.

The V call is TRBV28, the J call TRBJ1-3; D is ambiguous. Trimming shortened V by 2 bases and J by 0 bases, and 14 bases separated the two germline ends. The CDR3 runs to 17 residues. The V gene's germline CDR1 is MDHEN and CDR2 SYDVKM. Here the CDR3 DNA reads TGTGCCAGCAGTTTAAGGAGTTTGGGTATCTCTGGAAACACCATATATTTT. This gives the protein CASSLRSLGISGNTIYF.

The rearrangement uses TRBV28 and TRBJ1-5; 12 bases agree with TRBD1. The V gene's germline CDR1 is MDHEN and CDR2 SYDVKM. V was pared by 9 bases and J by 5 bases, with 5 bases of the junction left unmatched. This CDR3 spans 14 amino acids. The CDR3 reads CASGTGGLYQPQHF. CDR3 DNA: TGTGCCAGTGGGACAGGGGGCCTCTATCAGCCCCAGCATTTT.

This chain joins TRBV5-1 and TRBJ2-5; the match to TRBD1 covers 8 bases. The CDR3 totals 13 residues. Germline V gene lookup returns CDR1 SGHRS and CDR2 YFSETQ. V was pared by 4 bases and J by 5 bases, with 4 bases of the junction left unmatched. CDR3 protein: CASSVDRAETQYF. CDR3 coding DNA: TGCGCCAGCAGCGTGGACAGGGCCGAGACCCAGTACTTC.

V gene TRBV19 combines with J gene TRBJ1-5, with D uncertain. This CDR3 comprises 15 residues. Trimming stripped 4 bases from V and 8 bases from J, with 18 bases between. Germline loops: CDR1 LNHDA, CDR2 SQIVND (reference sequence). The CDR3 loop is CASSSHGGRDEPQHF. The CDR3 coding sequence is TGTGCCAGTAGTAGCCATGGCGGACGGGATGAGCCCCAGCATTTT.

This chain uses TRBV5-1 with TRBJ2-5; the D gene is possibly TRBD1 (6 bases). Germline CDR1 and CDR2: SGHRS and YFSETQ. The ends were cut back, 3 bases at V and 2 bases at J, with 11 bases in the middle. The CDR3 has 14 amino acids. The chain's CDR3 is CASSSNRVQETQYF. The CDR3 nucleotides are TGCGCCAGCAGCTCGAACAGGGTGCAAGAGACCCAGTACTTC. The full variable domain, with the rest looked up from reference TRBV5-1 and TRBJ2-5, is KAGVTQTPRYLIKTRGQQVTLSCSPISGHRSVSWYQQTPGQGLQFLFEYFSETQRNKGNFPGRFSGRQFSNSRSEMNVSTLELGDSALYLCASSSNRVQETQYFGPGTRLLVL.

V is TRBV5-8 and J is TRBJ2-1; TRBD2 agrees at 7 bases. The V segment lost 5 bases and the J segment 0 bases; nucleotides outside the gene matches: 14. This CDR3 spans 18 amino acids. Per germline, CDR1 SGHTS and CDR2 YDEGEE. In DNA form, the CDR3 reads TGTGCCAGCAGTTTTGACAGCGGGGCCCCCTCCTCCTACAATGAGCAGTTCTTC. Its protein is CASSFDSGAPSSYNEQFF.

V usage is TRBV7-8 and J usage is TRBJ1-4; no definite D call. Trimming stripped 5 bases from V and 0 bases from J, with 10 bases between. CDR3 length: 15 residues. CDR1 SGHVS and CDR2 FQNEAQ come from the germline V gene. The CDR3 DNA sequence: TGTGCCAGCAGCATGTCAGAATCAACTAATGAAAAACTGTTTTTT. As protein: CASSMSESTNEKLFF.